The clone carrying this T cell receptor (beta chain) was recorded at least ten times. No antigen is known for it. The source of the sample is a study of regulatory T cells in long-lasting Graves disease. The study's findings and limits: Persistent disease preferred TRBV28, TRBJ1-2 and TRBJ2-5.

Time point meaning: persistent/refractory GD, antithyroid drugs over 5 years with positive TRAb. There was RNA extracted from PBMCs, and the TCR library was made from it. V was clipped by 3 bases and J by 7 bases, with 6 bases between them. Germline lookup yields CDR1 SGHVS and CDR2 FQNEAQ. The CDR3 runs 12 residues. iRepertoire HTBI primers and Arm-PCR of CDR3 regions built TCR beta libraries. In the original workflow: Identified across the samples were 60 to 70 TRBV segments and over 11 TRBJ segments. In TCRdb, the multiplex PCR reads were re-called with MiXCR into one record per CDR3 protein. Here the V and J calls rest on TCRdb's processing, not on the authors' analysis. This table has approximately 350,000 distinct CDR3 sequences, roughly 20% appearing once.

The V call is TRBV7-8, the J call TRBJ1-4; no reliable D call. The clonotype comes from a middle-aged woman with Graves disease. The sequences come from peripheral blood mononuclear cells (PBMCs), collected when the disease was refractory, from a patient treated with antithyroid drugs. The CDR3 region is CASSFNGEKLFF. The CDR3 DNA is TGTGCCAGCAGCTTCAACGGTGAAAAACTGTTTTTT.